The source of this T cell receptor beta chain is a study of blood T cell repertoires in COVID-19. Study summary: Sample material is recorded as cDNA or gDNA derived from T cells, B-cell-depleted T cells, or PBMCs.

Seattle patients were enrolled while actively infected and followed longitudinally. This CDR3 contains 16 residues. The germline gives CDR1 MNHEY, CDR2 SMNVEV (reference sequence). V dropped 3 bases and J dropped 5; count of bases not matched to a gene: 7. Sequenced by immunoSEQ multiplex PCR; TCRdb stores in-frame clones only, minus some. Of roughly 250,000 clones listed, approximately 85% were seen once; the top ten hold approximately 0.94%. This chain uses TRBV27 with TRBJ2-5; 12 nucleotides agree with TRBD2. The origin of this receptor is a human donor with COVID-19, enrolled during active disease. The donor label of this sample is uncertain. What was sequenced was peripheral blood. CDR3 bases: TGTGCCAGCAGTTTTTCTAGCGGGAGGGCCGGTGAGACCCAGTACTTC. It encodes CASSFSSGRAGETQYF.